The 25 T cell receptor beta chains presented below share a single source sample, sequenced in a study of T cell responses to AZD1222 COVID-19 vaccine. Method: immunoSEQ multiplex PCR; TCRdb's copy keeps in-frame clones and lacks some. Here the sample spans over 120,000 clones, 85% to 95% being singletons. Source: peripheral blood, taken after recovery from COVID-19. The source is an adult who had recovered from COVID-19.

The chain couples TRBV6-5 to TRBJ2-7; the D gene is possibly TRBD1 (6 bases). V lost 6 bases and J 5 bases, leaving 8 bases between the germline ends. Per the germline V gene, CDR1 is MNHEY and CDR2 is SVGAGI. The CDR3 runs 11 residues. Written as DNA, the CDR3 is TGTGCCAGCAGCAACAGGGACGAGCAGTACTTC. The encoded protein is CASSNRDEQYF.

V usage is TRBV7-3 and J usage is TRBJ2-3, with D maybe TRBD2 (5 bases). The germline V and J ends were trimmed by 2 bases and 1 base, with 16 bases remaining between them. The germline V gene has CDR1 SGHTA and CDR2 FQGTGA. This CDR3 contains 17 residues. The CDR3 here is CASSLERSGAGTDTQYF. CDR3 coding DNA: TGTGCCAGCAGCTTAGAAAGATCCGGAGCGGGCACAGATACGCAGTATTTT.

The V gene is TRBV7-3, the J gene TRBJ2-3, with D uncertain. The germline gives CDR1 SGHTA, CDR2 FQGTGA. Trimming shortened V by 4 bases and J by 2 bases, and 4 bases separated the two germline ends. The CDR3 sequence is 12 residues long. CDR3 nucleotides: TGTGCCAGCAGCTCCAACACAGATACGCAGTATTTT. The encoded protein is CASSSNTDTQYF.

The chain recombines TRBV28 with TRBJ2-1, with 9 bases fitting TRBD2. The CDR3 runs to 16 residues. The V and J ends lost 6 bases and 5 bases, in that order; junction bases with no gene match: 11. Per germline, CDR1 MDHEN and CDR2 SYDVKM. The CDR3 sequence: CASSTRSGRRDNEQFF. The CDR3 region has the DNA TGTGCCAGCAGCACACGTAGCGGGAGACGGGACAATGAGCAGTTCTTC.

The rearrangement joins TRBV19 to TRBJ1-3; no reliable D call. The CDR3 runs 15 residues. Germline V gene sequence: CDR1 LNHDA, CDR2 SQIVND (reference sequence). V was pared by 4 bases and J by 0 bases, with 10 bases between. This chain's CDR3 is CASSTNINSGNTIYF. DNA for the CDR3: TGTGCCAGTAGTACCAATATTAACTCTGGAAACACCATATATTTT.

The rearrangement joins TRBV6-5 to TRBJ2-5; D is perhaps TRBD2 (5 bases). The CDR3 is made up of 13 amino acids. The germline V gene encodes CDR1 MNHEY and CDR2 SVGAGI. Trimming left V 4 bases short and J 2 bases short, with 8 bases between. The CDR3 loop reads CASSWLAQETQYF. The DNA for the CDR3 is TGTGCCAGCAGTTGGCTAGCACAAGAGACCCAGTACTTC.

This chain joins TRBV4-1 and TRBJ2-7; the match to TRBD1 covers 9 bases. The CDR3 consists of 18 residues. Germline V CDR1 and CDR2: MGHRA, YSYEKL. V lost 0 bases, J lost 3 bases, and 12 bases stayed unmatched. The CDR3 is CASSQDGAVDRGFYEQYF. As DNA, the CDR3 is TGCGCCAGCAGCCAAGATGGGGCGGTTGACAGGGGGTTCTACGAGCAGTACTTC.

This clone was counted once. This chain connects TRBV29-1 to TRBJ2-3, with a weak D call TRBD1 (6 bases). Trimming pared 0 bases from V and 3 bases from J, leaving 10 bases between. This CDR3 spans 14 amino acids. The germline gives CDR1 SQVTM, CDR2 ANQGSEA. The CDR3 sequence: CSVEEPQGTDTQYF. The CDR3 DNA is TGCAGCGTTGAAGAGCCCCAGGGGACAGATACGCAGTATTTT.

The gene calls are TRBV7-2 and TRBJ2-5; 10 bases line up with TRBD2. CDR1 and CDR2 (germline): SGHTA, FQGNSA. The CDR3 runs to 13 residues. V shed 2 bases and J 13 bases; nucleotides not matched to a gene: 7. The CDR3 DNA follows: TGTGCCAGCAGCTTATACAGCGGGAGGGCCCCGTACTTC. Translation: CASSLYSGRAPYF.

V and J are TRBV11-2 and TRBJ2-7; 11 nucleotides line up with TRBD1. Germline V CDR1 and CDR2: SGHAT, FQNNGV. This CDR3 contains 15 residues. Trimming cost V 4 bases and J 5 bases; bases outside gene matches: 7. CDR3 sequence (DNA): TGTGCCAGCAGCTCCCCGGACAGGGGGCGCGACGAGCAGTACTTC. Protein sequence: CASSSPDRGRDEQYF.

J is TRBJ2-1 and V is TRBV10-1, with D perhaps matching TRBD1 or TRBD2 (5 bases each). The CDR3 contains 14 residues. CDR1 WNHNN and CDR2 SYGVQD come from the germline V gene (reference sequence). Trimming removed 0 bases at V and 13 bases at J, with 16 bases between. CDR3 sequence reads: CASSESGDPPLQFF. DNA for the CDR3: TGCGCCAGCAGTGAGTCGGGGGATCCGCCTTTACAGTTCTTC.

The rearrangement joins TRBV2 to TRBJ2-2; 8 nucleotides line up with TRBD1. Per the germline V gene, CDR1 is SNHLY and CDR2 is FYNNEI. Trimming took 5 bases from V and 0 from J; bases not matched to a gene: 5. CDR3 length: 16 amino acids. The CDR3 sequence: CASSSQGATNTGELFF. CDR3 in DNA: TGTGCCAGCAGTTCTCAGGGGGCAACGAACACCGGGGAGCTGTTTTTT.

The table lists this clone with a count of one. This rearrangement joins TRBV4-1 to TRBJ1-6; D possibly corresponds to TRBD1 (5 bases). CDR3 size: 19 residues. The V end was cut by 0 bases, the J end by 0 bases, with 15 bases between. Germline V lookup: CDR1 MGHRA, CDR2 YSYEKL. The CDR3 DNA is TGCGCCAGCAGCCAAGAATTGGGGACGGCGAGCTCCTATAATTCACCCCTCCACTTT. Encoded protein: CASSQELGTASSYNSPLHF.

The chain links TRBV3-1 (or the pseudogene TRBV3-2) to TRBJ1-1; D is possibly TRBD1 (5 bases). Germline V gene lookup returns CDR1 LGHDT and CDR2 YNNKEL (reference sequence). The CDR3 is 13 amino acids. The germline V and J ends were trimmed by 0 bases and 8 bases, with 10 bases remaining between them. DNA for the CDR3: TGTGCCAGCAGCCAAGATGGGAAGGGGGAAGCTTTCTTT. Translating it yields CASSQDGKGEAFF.

This rearrangement joins TRBV10-2 to TRBJ2-1; 7 positions match TRBD2. V lost 5 bases to trimming and J lost 5 bases; unmatched junction nucleotides: 6. The CDR3 totals 14 residues. Germline CDR1 reads WSHSY; CDR2 reads SAAADI. The CDR3 reads CASSWYAGDNEQFF. The CDR3 nucleotides are TGCGCCAGCAGTTGGTACGCGGGAGACAATGAGCAGTTCTTC.

The gene calls are TRBV27 and TRBJ2-7; 10 nucleotides line up with TRBD2. The trim removed 2 bases at V and 3 bases at J, leaving 4 bases unmatched. The V gene's germline CDR1 is MNHEY and CDR2 SMNVEV (reference sequence). This CDR3 is 15 amino acids long. The CDR3: CASSLGSGRDYEQYF. In DNA, the CDR3 is TGTGCCAGCAGTTTAGGGAGCGGGAGGGACTACGAGCAGTACTTC.

V usage is TRBV5-1 and J usage is TRBJ1-2, with TRBD1 as a possible D gene (6 bases). The CDR3 has 14 amino acids. Trimming removed 0 bases at V and 3 bases at J, with 9 bases between. CDR1 SGHRS and CDR2 YFSETQ come from the germline V gene. The DNA of the CDR3 is TGCGCCAGCAGCTTGGCAGGGGATCACTATGGCTACACCTTC. This sequence encodes CASSLAGDHYGYTF.

The chain combines TRBV19 with TRBJ2-7; 9 bases agree with TRBD2. Looked up from germline, CDR1 is LNHDA and CDR2 is SQIVND (reference sequence). Unmatched junction bases numbered 29, after V lost 5 bases and J lost 0 bases. The CDR3 covers 23 residues. The CDR3 nucleotides are TGTGCCAGTAGTCGCGCGATGGGGGGGGCTGTCGGACTAGCGCAGACCACCTCCTACGAGCAGTACTTC. It is translated as CASSRAMGGAVGLAQTTSYEQYF.

The V call is TRBV7-3, the J call TRBJ1-1, with 8 nucleotides matching TRBD1. With 5 bases clipped from V and 1 base from J, the junction kept 6 bases outside the gene matches. The CDR3 sequence is 15 residues long. CDR1 is SGHTA and CDR2 is FQGTGA in the germline V gene. The CDR3 DNA reads TGTGCCAGCAGCATTTCCGGGACAGGGAACACTGAAGCTTTCTTT. This encodes CASSISGTGNTEAFF.

The chain joins TRBV25-1 to TRBJ1-6; 11 nucleotides match TRBD1. V trimming: 8 bases; J trimming: 5 bases; junction bases outside the gene matches: 5. The CDR3 loop spans 15 amino acids. Germline V gene sequence: CDR1 MGHDK, CDR2 SYGVNS. CDR3 sequence reads: CASRGTGGDNSPLHF. The CDR3 coding sequence is TGTGCCAGCCGAGGGACAGGGGGGGATAATTCACCCCTCCACTTT. Variable domain in full (rest from reference TRBV25-1 and TRBJ1-6): EADIYQTPRYLVIGTGKKITLECSQTMGHDKMYWYQQDPGMELHLIHYSYGVNSTEKGDLSSESTVSRIRTEHFPLTLESARPSHTSQYLCASRGTGGDNSPLHFGNGTRLTVT.

The chain recombines TRBV25-1 with TRBJ1-3; no clear D gene. The CDR3 is 12 amino acids. Germline CDR1 is MGHDK and CDR2 is SYGVNS. The germline V and J ends were trimmed by 6 bases and 4 bases, with 7 bases remaining between them. The CDR3 reads CASSAYGNTIYF. The CDR3 nucleotides are TGTGCCAGCAGCGCGTACGGAAACACCATATATTTT.

The chain joins TRBV11-2 to TRBJ2-2; the D gene is possibly TRBD2 (6 bases). The CDR3 totals 16 residues. Trimming cost V 6 bases and J 5 bases, with 19 bases left between them. Per the germline V gene, CDR1 is SGHAT and CDR2 is FQNNGV. Written as DNA, the CDR3 is TGTGCCAGCAGGGCCCCGGGACTTAAACTTACCGGGGAGCTGTTTTTT. It encodes CASRAPGLKLTGELFF.

The rearrangement joins TRBV27 to TRBJ2-1, with D perhaps TRBD2 (6 bases). V shed 3 bases and J shed 8 bases, with 14 bases lying between them. This CDR3 region has 14 residues. From germline, CDR1 is MNHEY and CDR2 SMNVEV (reference sequence). The CDR3: CASSFGGVGDEQFF. CDR3 nucleotide sequence: TGTGCCAGCAGTTTCGGGGGAGTGGGCGATGAGCAGTTCTTC.

The chain carries TRBV9 and TRBJ2-2, with no clear D. Per germline, CDR1 SGDLS and CDR2 YYNGEE. V lost 2 bases to trimming and J lost 2 bases, with 19 bases between them. This CDR3 region has 18 residues. The CDR3 DNA follows: TGTGCCAGCAGCGTGGGTTTAACCCGTTTCTTTAACACCGGGGAGCTGTTTTTT. Protein: CASSVGLTRFFNTGELFF.

V is TRBV19 and J is TRBJ1-4, with 7 positions matching TRBD1. V shed 6 bases and J 7 bases; nucleotides not matched to a gene: 5. Germline assignment: CDR1 LNHDA and CDR2 SQIVND (reference sequence). The CDR3 spans 13 residues. As DNA, the CDR3 is TGTGCCAGTAGAGAACAGGGGCCTGAAAAACTGTTTTTT. Its protein is CASREQGPEKLFF.